The sequence of this T cell receptor (beta chain) was determined in a study of shared clonotypes between healthy human individuals. Study overall: Each donor contributed plates that comprised three CD4 naive, three CD4 memory, two CD8 naive and one CD8 memory.

Profiled with immunoSEQ multiplex PCR; TCRdb holds only in-frame clones, not every one. The sample includes fewer than 1.6 million clones, approximately 98.5% of them seen just once. CDR1 and CDR2 (germline): SGHAT, FQNNGV. V lost 5 bases, J lost 0 bases, and 3 bases stayed unmatched. There are 15 residues in the CDR3. Sequenced input: naive CD4+ T cells sorted from blood. Subset of the sample: CD45RA+ positively selected. This chain links TRBV11-2 with TRBJ2-1, with 8 bases that match TRBD1. The receptor comes from a man aged 25-40 years in good health. The CDR3 coding sequence is TGTGCCAGCAGCCAGGACAGGGCCTCCTACAATGAGCAGTTCTTC. This codes for CASSQDRASYNEQFF.